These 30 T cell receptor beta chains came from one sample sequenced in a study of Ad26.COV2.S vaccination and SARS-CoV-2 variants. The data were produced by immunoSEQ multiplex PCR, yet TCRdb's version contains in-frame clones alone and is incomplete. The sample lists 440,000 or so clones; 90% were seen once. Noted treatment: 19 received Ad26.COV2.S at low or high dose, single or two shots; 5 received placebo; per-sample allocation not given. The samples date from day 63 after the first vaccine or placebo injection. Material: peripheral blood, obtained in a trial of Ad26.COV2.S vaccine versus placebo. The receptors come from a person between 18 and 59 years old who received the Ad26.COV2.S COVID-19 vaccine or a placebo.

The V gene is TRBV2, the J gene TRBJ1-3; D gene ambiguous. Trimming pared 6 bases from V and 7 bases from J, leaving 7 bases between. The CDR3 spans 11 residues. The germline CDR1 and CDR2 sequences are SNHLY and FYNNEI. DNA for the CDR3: TGTGCCAGCAGGGGAGGGAACACCATATATTTT. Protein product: CASRGGNTIYF.

The CDR3 spells CATGAVQPQHF. As DNA, the CDR3 is TGTGCCACAGGGGCCGTTCAGCCCCAGCATTTT. The genes are TRBV24-1 and TRBJ1-5; tentative D call: TRBD1 (5 bases). Trimming took 10 bases from V and 6 from J, leaving 9 bases between them. Germline V CDR1 and CDR2: KGHDR, SFDVKD. This CDR3 comprises 11 residues.

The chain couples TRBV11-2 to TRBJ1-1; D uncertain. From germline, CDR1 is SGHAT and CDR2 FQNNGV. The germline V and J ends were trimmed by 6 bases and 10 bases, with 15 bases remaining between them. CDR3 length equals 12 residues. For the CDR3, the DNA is TGTGCCAGCAGTCTGGGTGGCGGCGGAGCTTTCTTT. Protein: CASSLGGGGAFF.

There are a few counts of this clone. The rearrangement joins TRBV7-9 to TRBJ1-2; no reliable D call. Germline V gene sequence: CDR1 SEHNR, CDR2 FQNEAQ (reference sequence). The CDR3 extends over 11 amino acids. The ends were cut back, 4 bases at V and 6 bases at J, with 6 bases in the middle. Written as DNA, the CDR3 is TGTGCCAGCAGCTCTTTAAATGGCTACACCTTC. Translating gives CASSSLNGYTF.

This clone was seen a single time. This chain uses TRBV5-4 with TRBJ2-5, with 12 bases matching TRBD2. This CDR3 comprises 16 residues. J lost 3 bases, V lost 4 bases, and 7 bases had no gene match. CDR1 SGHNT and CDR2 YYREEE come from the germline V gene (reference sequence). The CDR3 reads CASSVPRLAGEETQYF. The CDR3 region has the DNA TGTGCCAGCAGCGTCCCGAGACTAGCGGGAGAAGAGACCCAGTACTTC.

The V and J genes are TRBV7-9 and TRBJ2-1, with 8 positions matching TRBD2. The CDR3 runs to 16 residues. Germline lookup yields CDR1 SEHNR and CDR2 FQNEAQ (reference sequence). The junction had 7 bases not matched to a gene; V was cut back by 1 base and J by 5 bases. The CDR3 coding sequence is TGTGCCAGCAGCTTAGATGGGGCGGGAGGTCACAATGAGCAGTTCTTC. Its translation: CASSLDGAGGHNEQFF.

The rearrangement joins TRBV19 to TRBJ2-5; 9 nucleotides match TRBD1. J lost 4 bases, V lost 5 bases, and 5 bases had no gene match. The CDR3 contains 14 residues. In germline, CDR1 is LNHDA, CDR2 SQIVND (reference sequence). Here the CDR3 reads CASSPSTGGETQYF. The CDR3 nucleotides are TGTGCCAGTAGTCCCTCGACAGGGGGAGAGACCCAGTACTTC.

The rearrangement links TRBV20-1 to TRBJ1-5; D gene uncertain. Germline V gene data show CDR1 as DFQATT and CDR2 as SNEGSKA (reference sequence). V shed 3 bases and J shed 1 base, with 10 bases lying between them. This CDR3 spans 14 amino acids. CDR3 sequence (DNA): TGCAGTGCTAGTCTGGGCTGGAGCAATCAGCCCCAGCATTTT. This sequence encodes CSASLGWSNQPQHF.

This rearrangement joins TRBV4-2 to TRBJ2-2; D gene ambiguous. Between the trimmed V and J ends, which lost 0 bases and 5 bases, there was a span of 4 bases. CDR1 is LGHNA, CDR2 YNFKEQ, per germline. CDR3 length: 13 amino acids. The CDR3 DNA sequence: TGTGCCAGCAGCCAAGAAAAAACCGGGGAGCTGTTTTTT. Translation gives CASSQEKTGELFF.

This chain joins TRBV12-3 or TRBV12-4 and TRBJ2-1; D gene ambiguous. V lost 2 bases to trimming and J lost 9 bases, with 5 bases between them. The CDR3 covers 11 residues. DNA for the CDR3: TGTGCCAGCAGTTTACAGTCTGAGCAGTTCTTC. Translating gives CASSLQSEQFF.

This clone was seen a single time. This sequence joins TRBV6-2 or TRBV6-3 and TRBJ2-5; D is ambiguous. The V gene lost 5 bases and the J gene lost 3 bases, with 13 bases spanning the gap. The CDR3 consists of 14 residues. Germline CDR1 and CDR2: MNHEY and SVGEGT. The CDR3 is CASSRPAREETQYF. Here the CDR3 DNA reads TGTGCCAGCAGTAGGCCGGCCAGAGAAGAGACCCAGTACTTC.

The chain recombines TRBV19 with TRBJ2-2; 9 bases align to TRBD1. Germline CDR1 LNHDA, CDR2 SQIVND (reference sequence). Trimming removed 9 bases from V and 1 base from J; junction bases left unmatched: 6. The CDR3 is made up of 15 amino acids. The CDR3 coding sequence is TGTGCCAGCAAACCGGGACAGGGGAACACCGGGGAGCTGTTTTTT. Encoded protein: CASKPGQGNTGELFF.

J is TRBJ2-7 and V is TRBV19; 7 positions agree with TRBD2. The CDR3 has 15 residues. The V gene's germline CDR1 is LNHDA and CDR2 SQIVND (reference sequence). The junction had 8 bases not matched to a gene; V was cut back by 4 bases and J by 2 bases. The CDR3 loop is CASSKAGTGTYEQYF. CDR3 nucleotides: TGTGCCAGTAGTAAAGCGGGGACGGGAACCTACGAGCAGTACTTC.

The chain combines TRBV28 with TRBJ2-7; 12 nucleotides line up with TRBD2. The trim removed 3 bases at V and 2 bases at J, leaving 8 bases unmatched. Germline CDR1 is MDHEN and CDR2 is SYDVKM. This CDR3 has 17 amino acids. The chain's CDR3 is CASSLRTSGMHTYEQYF. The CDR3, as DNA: TGTGCCAGCAGTTTGAGGACTAGCGGGATGCATACCTACGAGCAGTACTTC.

The CDR3 DNA reads TGTGCCAGCAGTTTATCGGATACCAGGGTTACCGGGGAGCTGTTTTTT. Amino acids: CASSLSDTRVTGELFF. The J gene is TRBJ2-2, the V gene TRBV27, with D possibly matching TRBD1 (5 bases). The CDR3 contains 16 residues. Per germline, CDR1 MNHEY and CDR2 SMNVEV (reference sequence). The germline V and J ends were trimmed by 0 bases and 5 bases, with 13 bases remaining between them.

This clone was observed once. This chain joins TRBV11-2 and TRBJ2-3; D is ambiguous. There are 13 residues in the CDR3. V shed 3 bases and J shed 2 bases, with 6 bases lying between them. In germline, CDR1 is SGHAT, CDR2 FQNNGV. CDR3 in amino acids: CASSFTFTDTQYF. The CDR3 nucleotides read TGTGCCAGCAGCTTTACATTCACAGATACGCAGTATTTT.

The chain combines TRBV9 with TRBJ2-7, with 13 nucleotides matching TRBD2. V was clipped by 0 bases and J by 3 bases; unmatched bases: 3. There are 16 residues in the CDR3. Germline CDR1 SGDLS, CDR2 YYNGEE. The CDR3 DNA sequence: TGTGCCAGCAGCGTAGATGGACTAGCGGGAGTCTACGAGCAGTACTTC. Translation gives CASSVDGLAGVYEQYF.

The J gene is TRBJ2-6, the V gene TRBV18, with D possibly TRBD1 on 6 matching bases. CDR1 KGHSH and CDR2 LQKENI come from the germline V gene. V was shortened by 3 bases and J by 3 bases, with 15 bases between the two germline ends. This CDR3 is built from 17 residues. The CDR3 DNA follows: TGTGCCAGCTCACCCGACAGGTCAACCCTTGGGGCCAACGTCCTGACTTTC. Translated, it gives CASSPDRSTLGANVLTF.

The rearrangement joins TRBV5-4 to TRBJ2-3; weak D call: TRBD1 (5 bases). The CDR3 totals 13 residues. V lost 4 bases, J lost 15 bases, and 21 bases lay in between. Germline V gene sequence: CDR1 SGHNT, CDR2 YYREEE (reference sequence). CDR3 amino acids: CASSTTRVDTLYF. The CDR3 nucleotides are TGTGCCAGCAGCACGACCAGGGTAGATACGTTATATTTT.

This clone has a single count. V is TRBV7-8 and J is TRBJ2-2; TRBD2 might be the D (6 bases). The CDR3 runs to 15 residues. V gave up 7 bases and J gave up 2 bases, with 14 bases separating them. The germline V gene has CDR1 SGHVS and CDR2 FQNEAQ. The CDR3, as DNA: TGTGCCAGCAAAATGCGGGGAGGTAACACCGGGGAGCTGTTTTTT. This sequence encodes CASKMRGGNTGELFF. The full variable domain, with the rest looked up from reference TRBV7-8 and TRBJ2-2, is GAGVSQSPRYKVAKRGQDVALRCDPISGHVSLFWYQQALGQGPEFLTYFQNEAQLDKSGLPSDRFFAERPEGSVSTLKIQRTQQEDSAVYLCASKMRGGNTGELFFGEGSRLTVL.

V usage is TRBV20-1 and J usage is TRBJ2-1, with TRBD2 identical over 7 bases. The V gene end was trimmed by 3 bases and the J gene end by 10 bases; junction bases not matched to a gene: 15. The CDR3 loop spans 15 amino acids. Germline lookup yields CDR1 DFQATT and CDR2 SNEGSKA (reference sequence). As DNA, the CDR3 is TGCAGTGCTAGTATGAATGCGGGAGCGGTTCAGGAGCAGTTCTTC. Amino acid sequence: CSASMNAGAVQEQFF.

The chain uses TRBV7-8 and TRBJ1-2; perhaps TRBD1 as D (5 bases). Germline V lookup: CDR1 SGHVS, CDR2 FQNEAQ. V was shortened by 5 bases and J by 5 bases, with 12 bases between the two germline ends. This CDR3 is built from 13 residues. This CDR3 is CASSPGADYGYTF. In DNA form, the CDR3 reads TGTGCCAGCAGCCCCGGGGCGGATTATGGCTACACCTTC.

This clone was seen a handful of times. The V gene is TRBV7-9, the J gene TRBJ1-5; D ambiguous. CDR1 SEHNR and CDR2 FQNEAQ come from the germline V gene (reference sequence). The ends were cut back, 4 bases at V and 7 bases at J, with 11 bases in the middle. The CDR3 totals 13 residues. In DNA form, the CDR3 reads TGTGCCAGCAGCTCCTCGGGAAGACAGCCCCAGCATTTT. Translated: CASSSSGRQPQHF.

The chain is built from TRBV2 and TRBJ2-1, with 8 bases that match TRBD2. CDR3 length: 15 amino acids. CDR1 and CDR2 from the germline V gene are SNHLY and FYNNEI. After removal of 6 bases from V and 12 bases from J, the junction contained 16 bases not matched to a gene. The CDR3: CASRPRTLTSGGQFF. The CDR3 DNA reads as TGTGCCAGCAGGCCCCGTACATTAACTAGCGGTGGGCAGTTCTTC.

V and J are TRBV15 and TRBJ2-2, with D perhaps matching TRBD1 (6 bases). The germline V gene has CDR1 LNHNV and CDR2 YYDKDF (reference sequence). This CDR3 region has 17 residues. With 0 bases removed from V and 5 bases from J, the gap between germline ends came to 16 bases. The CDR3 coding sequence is TGTGCCACCAGCAGAGATCTGGGGGCCATTCCAACCGGGGAGCTGTTTTTT. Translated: CATSRDLGAIPTGELFF.

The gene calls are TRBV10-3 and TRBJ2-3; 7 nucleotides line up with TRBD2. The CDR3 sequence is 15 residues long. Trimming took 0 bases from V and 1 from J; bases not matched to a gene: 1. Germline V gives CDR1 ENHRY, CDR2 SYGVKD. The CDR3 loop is CAISESRGGTDTQYF. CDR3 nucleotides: TGTGCCATCAGTGAGTCTCGGGGGGGCACAGATACGCAGTATTTT.

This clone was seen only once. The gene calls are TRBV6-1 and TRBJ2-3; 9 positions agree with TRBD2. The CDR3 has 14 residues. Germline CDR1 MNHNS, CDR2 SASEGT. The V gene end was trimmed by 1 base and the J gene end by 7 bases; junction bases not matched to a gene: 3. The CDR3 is CASSEGLAGNTQYF. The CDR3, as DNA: TGTGCCAGCAGTGAAGGTCTAGCGGGGAATACGCAGTATTTT.

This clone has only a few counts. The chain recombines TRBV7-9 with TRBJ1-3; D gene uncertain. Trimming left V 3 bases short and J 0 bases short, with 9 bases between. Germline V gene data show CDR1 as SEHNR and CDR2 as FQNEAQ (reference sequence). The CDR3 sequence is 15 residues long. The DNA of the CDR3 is TGTGCCAGCAGCTTTCCGGGATACTCTGGAAACACCATATATTTT. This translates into CASSFPGYSGNTIYF.

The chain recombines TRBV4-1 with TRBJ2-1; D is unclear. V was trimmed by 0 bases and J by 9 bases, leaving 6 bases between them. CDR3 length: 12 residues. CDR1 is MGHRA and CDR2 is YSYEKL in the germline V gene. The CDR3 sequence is CASSQDVSEQFF. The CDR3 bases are TGCGCCAGCAGCCAAGATGTCAGTGAGCAGTTCTTC.

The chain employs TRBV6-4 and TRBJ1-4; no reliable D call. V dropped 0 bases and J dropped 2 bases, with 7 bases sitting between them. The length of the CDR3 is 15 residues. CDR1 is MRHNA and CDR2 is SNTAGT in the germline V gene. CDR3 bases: TGTGCCAGCAGTGACTCAAGAGGGACTAATGAAAAACTGTTTTTT. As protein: CASSDSRGTNEKLFF.